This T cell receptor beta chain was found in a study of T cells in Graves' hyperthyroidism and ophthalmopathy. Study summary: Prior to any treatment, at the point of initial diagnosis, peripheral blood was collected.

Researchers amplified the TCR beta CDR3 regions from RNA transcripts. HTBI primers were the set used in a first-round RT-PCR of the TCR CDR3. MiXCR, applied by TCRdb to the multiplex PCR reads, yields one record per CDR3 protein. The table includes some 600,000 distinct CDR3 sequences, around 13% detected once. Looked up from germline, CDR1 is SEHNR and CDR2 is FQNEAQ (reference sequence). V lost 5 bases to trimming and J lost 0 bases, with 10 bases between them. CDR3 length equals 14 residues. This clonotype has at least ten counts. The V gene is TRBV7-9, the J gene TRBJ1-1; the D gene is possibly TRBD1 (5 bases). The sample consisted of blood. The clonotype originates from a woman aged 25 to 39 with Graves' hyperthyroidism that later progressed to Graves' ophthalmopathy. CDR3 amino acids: CASSARVMNTEAFF. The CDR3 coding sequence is TGTGCCAGCAGCGCCAGGGTAATGAACACTGAAGCTTTCTTT.